Below, 21 T cell receptor beta chains from the same sample are listed, as sequenced in a study of tumor and adjacent non-tumor tissue in lung cancer. The template was RNA from unsorted bulk tissue. TCRbeta libraries were built with three rounds of nested PCR, modified from ARM-PCR. TCRdb used MiXCR to reprocess the multiplex PCR reads, holding one entry per CDR3 protein. The sample comprises 120,000 or so distinct CDR3 sequences, over 75% of which are singletons, and 20% to 25% rests with the top ten. Sequenced material: lung tumor tissue. These receptors came from a man between 65 and 85 years old with non-small cell lung cancer.

A remark on this clonotype: The junction shows a germline mismatch at one end, possibly a read error. V gene TRBV10-2 combines with J gene TRBJ2-1, with D perhaps matching TRBD2 (5 bases). The V gene's germline CDR1 is WSHSY and CDR2 SAAADI. CDR3 length: 14 amino acids. The CDR3 DNA sequence: TGCGCCAGTAGTGAGTCTCCACTAGTACATGAGCAGTTCTTC. Protein sequence: CASSESPLVHEQFF.

On this clonotype itself: Compared with germline, one end of the junction differs, possibly owing to a read error. The chain carries TRBV6-1 and TRBJ1-5; D unresolved. This CDR3 spans 14 amino acids. The V gene's germline CDR1 is MNHNS and CDR2 SASEGT. The CDR3 protein is CVSNKGCSNQPQHF. The DNA for the CDR3 is TGTGTCAGCAACAAAGGGTGTAGCAATCAGCCCCAGCATTTT.

With respect to this clonotype: Since the CDR3 does not end with the conserved phenylalanine or tryptophan, this likely comes from a read error. The gene calls are TRBV28 and TRBJ1-5, with D unclear. The CDR3 is 15 amino acids. CDR1 MDHEN and CDR2 SYDVKM come from the germline V gene. CDR3 nucleotide sequence: TGTGTCAGCAGTCCCTCGACGGGCGGCAATCAGCCCCAGCATTTG. It is translated as CVSSPSTGGNQPQHL.

This clonotype was counted once. A junction end diverges from the germline sequence, so it may reflect a read error. V gene TRBV10-1 combines with J gene TRBJ2-1; 7 nucleotides agree with TRBD1. The germline CDR1 and CDR2 sequences are WNHNN and SYGVQD (reference sequence). The CDR3 runs 13 residues. The CDR3 here is CASSEGQVPEQLF. CDR3 coding DNA: TGCGCCAGCAGTGAGGGACAGGTACCTGAGCAGTTATTC.

Many counts were recorded for this clonotype. The genes are TRBV29-1 and TRBJ1-1; D is ambiguous. V was shortened by 7 bases and J by 4 bases, with 10 bases between the two germline ends. CDR1 and CDR2 from the germline V gene are SQVTM and ANQGSEA. The CDR3 loop spans 11 amino acids. CDR3 protein: CSGARTTEAFF. Here the CDR3 DNA reads TGCAGCGGGGCCCGAACCACTGAAGCTTTCTTT.

On this clonotype: One end of the junction varies from germline; a read error may be responsible. The chain is built from TRBV29-1 and TRBJ2-5, with D maybe TRBD1 (6 bases). The CDR3 covers 16 residues. In germline, CDR1 is SQVTM, CDR2 ANQGSEA. The CDR3 coding sequence is TGTAGCGCCAAGCCATATTTCCAGACAGGTCAAGGGACCCAGTACTTC. Its translation is CSAKPYFQTGQGTQYF.

About this clonotype itself: At one of its ends the junction is not consistent with the germline gene, which may arise from a read error. The chain joins TRBV11-3 to TRBJ2-1, with D perhaps matching TRBD2 (7 bases). This CDR3 is built from 16 residues. Germline CDR1 and CDR2: SGHNT and YENEEA. CDR3 in amino acids: CASSLDPTGGMGEQLF. In DNA form, the CDR3 reads TGTGCTAGCAGCTTAGATCCCACGGGGGGCATGGGTGAGCAGTTATTC.

As concerns this clonotype: In this CDR3 the conserved last residue, phenylalanine or tryptophan, is missing, so a read error is likely. This rearrangement joins TRBV4-3 to TRBJ2-1; 8 bases line up with TRBD2. The length of the CDR3 is 17 residues. Germline V lookup: CDR1 LGHNA, CDR2 YSLEER. The CDR3 loop reads CASRQDPAGAEYNEQFL. The CDR3 nucleotides read TGCGCCAGCAGGCAAGACCCAGCGGGAGCCGAATACAATGAGCAGTTCTTA.

The genes are TRBV10-3 and TRBJ2-7; D is unclear. This CDR3 comprises 12 residues. Germline V CDR1 and CDR2: ENHRY, SYGVKD. V lost 5 bases and J lost 6, with 11 bases in between. The CDR3 here is CAISSSGREQYF. DNA of the CDR3: TGTGCCATCAGTAGTTCGGGCCGCGAGCAGTACTTC.

The V and J genes are TRBV4-1 and TRBJ2-5, with D unclear. The CDR3 consists of 15 residues. The germline V and J ends were trimmed by 1 base and 5 bases, with 14 bases remaining between them. The germline V gene encodes CDR1 MGHRA and CDR2 YSYEKL. CDR3: CASSQVLQRNETQYF. The CDR3 DNA follows: TGCGCCAGCAGCCAAGTTCTTCAACGCAATGAGACCCAGTACTTC.

Turning to this clonotype: One end of the junction fails to match germline, which may point to a read error. This chain connects TRBV7-8 to TRBJ2-6; D tentatively reads TRBD1 or TRBD2 (6 bases each). This CDR3 region has 17 residues. CDR1 is SGHVS, CDR2 FQNEAQ, per germline. CDR3 sequence (DNA): TGTTCCAGCAGCTTAATGCCGGGGGCTACTGGGGCCAACGTCCTGACTTTC. This translates into CSSSLMPGATGANVLTF.

With respect to this clonotype: Without the conserved terminal phenylalanine or tryptophan, this CDR3 likely stems from a read error. J is TRBJ2-7 and V is TRBV5-4; possibly TRBD2 for D (6 bases). This CDR3 is built from 15 residues. Trimming removed 4 bases at V and 6 bases at J, with 20 bases between. Germline CDR1 is SGHNT and CDR2 is YYREEE (reference sequence). CDR3 DNA: TGTGCCAGCAGCAAGGGTTGGGATAGGGGAGGCGAGCAGTACTTG. Protein product: CASSKGWDRGGEQYL.

The chain employs TRBV29-1 and TRBJ2-7, with 9 nucleotides matching TRBD2. CDR1 and CDR2 from the germline V gene are SQVTM and ANQGSEA. CDR3 length equals 14 residues. After removal of 3 bases from V and 3 bases from J, the junction contained 6 bases not matched to a gene. The CDR3 DNA reads TGCAGCGTTGAGGGATTAGCGGGGGACTACGAGCAGTACTTC. Amino acids: CSVEGLAGDYEQYF.

This clonotype was seen repeatedly, ten times or more. J is TRBJ2-6 and V is TRBV28; 8 nucleotides match TRBD1. The CDR3 contains 17 residues. Per the germline V gene, CDR1 is MDHEN and CDR2 is SYDVKM. V shed 3 bases and J 3 bases; nucleotides not matched to a gene: 7. The CDR3 here is CASSFGTGLYGANVLTF. The CDR3 nucleotides read TGTGCCAGCAGTTTCGGGACAGGTCTCTATGGGGCCAACGTCCTGACTTTC.

With respect to this clonotype: At one of its ends the junction is not consistent with the germline gene, which may arise from a read error. This chain joins TRBV6-6 and TRBJ1-6; 10 bases agree with TRBD1. The CDR3 has 19 amino acids. The germline V gene encodes CDR1 MNHNY and CDR2 SVGAGI (reference sequence). CDR3 residues: CASRHSTGGPSSYNPPLHF. For the CDR3, the DNA is TGTGCCAGCAGACACTCGACAGGGGGCCCGAGCTCCTATAATCCACCCCTCCACTTT.

In DNA, the CDR3 is TGTGCCAGCAGCTTAGTGCTCTGGTATGAGCAGTTCTTC. Protein: CASSLVLWYEQFF. The chain joins TRBV7-8 to TRBJ2-1; D is unclear. CDR1 is SGHVS and CDR2 is FQNEAQ in the germline V gene. Trimming pared 1 base from V and 8 bases from J, leaving 9 bases between. This CDR3 is 13 amino acids long. The variable domain in full, with the rest retrieved from reference TRBV7-8 and TRBJ2-1, is GAGVSQSPRYKVAKRGQDVALRCDPISGHVSLFWYQQALGQGPEFLTYFQNEAQLDKSGLPSDRFFAERPEGSVSTLKIQRTQQEDSAVYLCASSLVLWYEQFFGPGTRLTVL.

Note on this clonotype: A read error may be the cause here, since a much bigger clone is one base away. In DNA form, the CDR3 reads TGCGCCAGCAGCTCAAGCTCCTACGAGCGGTACTTC. Translating it yields CASSSSSYERYF. This chain connects TRBV5-1 to TRBJ2-7; D unclear. In germline, CDR1 is SGHRS, CDR2 YFSETQ. This CDR3 has 12 amino acids.

As concerns this clonotype: One end of the junction is discordant with germline, which a read error may explain. This chain connects TRBV7-8 to TRBJ1-1; D is possibly TRBD1 (5 bases). In germline, CDR1 is SGHVS, CDR2 FQNEAQ. The CDR3 is made up of 15 amino acids. CDR3 nucleotides: TGTGCCAGCAACCAGGGTCCGCGGGAGAACACCGAAGCTTTCTTT. It codes for CASNQGPRENTEAFF.

This clonotype showed up just once. The chain is built from TRBV6-2 or TRBV6-3 and TRBJ2-7; D perhaps matches TRBD1 (6 bases). CDR3 length equals 14 residues. The germline V gene encodes CDR1 MNHEY and CDR2 SVGEGT. Trimming left V 4 bases short and J 10 bases short, with 20 bases between. The CDR3 protein is CASSWGHGSYNQYF. CDR3 coding DNA: TGTGCCAGCAGTTGGGGACATGGCTCCTACAATCAGTACTTC.

The chain joins TRBV28 to TRBJ2-5, with 7 bases matching TRBD2. The length of the CDR3 is 15 residues. V was pared by 6 bases and J by 6 bases, with 13 bases of the junction left unmatched. Germline CDR1 reads MDHEN; CDR2 reads SYDVKM. This chain's CDR3 is CASRLTSWSLQTQYF. CDR3 DNA: TGTGCCAGCAGACTGACTAGCTGGAGCCTTCAGACCCAGTACTTC.

V gene TRBV11-2 combines with J gene TRBJ2-5; TRBD2 might be the D (5 bases). Germline CDR1 is SGHAT and CDR2 is FQNNGV. This CDR3 contains 16 residues. Between the trimmed V and J ends, which lost 2 bases and 2 bases, there was a span of 15 bases. The CDR3 reads CASSLRLGRRQETQYF. The CDR3 region has the DNA TGTGCCAGCAGCTTAAGGCTGGGCAGGAGGCAAGAGACCCAGTACTTC.